This record looks at one TCR beta chain sequence and its context. The data are from a study of blood T cell repertoires in COVID-19. At the level of the study: T cells, B-cell-depleted T cells, or PBMCs supplied cDNA or gDNA.

Participant-reported clinical history was the basis for cohort assignment. Cohort 3 donors counted as recovered after two negative PCRs, clearance, or resolved symptoms. The CDR3 loop spans 17 amino acids. In the authors' workflow: The assay estimated nucleated cells by amplifying reference gene primers. Repertoires were generated with immunoSEQ multiplex PCR, while TCRdb's copy carries only in-frame clones and drops some. The V and J calls and clone size come from that table; D and trimming were worked out from the DNA. The sample lists about 480,000 clones, 80% to 90% occurring once. The source is a woman aged 55 to 70 who had recovered from COVID-19. The source material was PBMCs or T cells enriched from blood (not recorded which). The chain has TRBV21-1 and TRBJ1-2. TRBV21-1 is a recognized pseudogene. The CDR3 coding sequence is TGTGCCAGCAGCAAAGCGCTAGGGCGGGAGTCTAACTATGGCTACACCTTC. As protein: CASSKALGRESNYGYTF.